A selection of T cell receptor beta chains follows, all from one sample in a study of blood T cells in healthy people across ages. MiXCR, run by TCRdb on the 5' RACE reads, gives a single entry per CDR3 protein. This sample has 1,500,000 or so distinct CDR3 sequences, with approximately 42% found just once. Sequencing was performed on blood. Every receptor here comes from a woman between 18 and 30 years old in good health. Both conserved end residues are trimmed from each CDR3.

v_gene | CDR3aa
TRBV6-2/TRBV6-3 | ASTNGLAGGEQY
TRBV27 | ASSSTTGPGVEKLF
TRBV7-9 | ASSTGTLTNEKLF
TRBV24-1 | ATSGWKGYNERF
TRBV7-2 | ASSLASGRANEQF
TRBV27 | ASSLIGARGPNEKLF
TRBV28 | ASMGSDSSGNTIY
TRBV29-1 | SATDQNHEKLF
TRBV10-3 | AIMGGETYEQY
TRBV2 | ASKPGLAPQETQY
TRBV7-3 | ASSPGTRGSTDTQY
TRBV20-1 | SAREPIAGGDTQY
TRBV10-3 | AISELAGDNEQF
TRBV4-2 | ASSQSLRNEQF
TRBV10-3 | AISDTAVEADTQY